The 32 T cell receptor beta chains given below trace back to one sample, sequenced in a study of cytomegalovirus exposure and HLA in healthy donors. Profiled with immunoSEQ multiplex PCR; TCRdb holds only in-frame clones, not every one. Counted here are some 130,000 clones, just under 85% occurring once; the ten biggest clones make up almost 1.5%. Material for sequencing was PBMCs. The receptors originated from a woman in her twenties or thirties in good health and CMV-seronegative.

The rearrangement links TRBV7-9 to TRBJ1-5; no firm D call. V was trimmed by 5 bases and J by 11 bases, leaving 10 bases between them. The CDR3 covers 11 residues. CDR1 and CDR2 (germline): SEHNR, FQNEAQ (reference sequence). CDR3 residues: CASSATGTQHF. The CDR3 coding sequence is TGTGCCAGCAGCGCTACGGGGACCCAGCATTTT.

The chain links TRBV13 to TRBJ2-5; D ambiguous. Trimming took 4 bases from V and 5 from J, leaving 8 bases between them. This CDR3 is built from 12 residues. Germline CDR1 PRHDT, CDR2 FYEKMQ (reference sequence). This CDR3 reads CASSSKRETQYF. Written as DNA, the CDR3 is TGTGCCAGCAGCTCTAAACGGGAGACCCAGTACTTC.

The genes are TRBV18 and TRBJ2-2, with 10 bases identical to TRBD1. The CDR3 runs to 19 residues. Germline V gene sequence: CDR1 KGHSH, CDR2 LQKENI. V lost 2 bases to trimming and J lost 0 bases; unmatched junction nucleotides: 9. This chain's CDR3 is CASSPNPGQGRSNTGELFF. DNA of the CDR3: TGTGCCAGCTCACCAAATCCGGGACAGGGGAGGTCGAACACCGGGGAGCTGTTTTTT.

This chain connects TRBV19 to TRBJ1-4; 9 bases match TRBD1. Germline CDR1 is LNHDA and CDR2 is SQIVND (reference sequence). The CDR3 is 15 residues long. Trimming removed 5 bases from V and 12 bases from J; junction bases left unmatched: 13. The CDR3 DNA is TGTGCCAGTAGTCCCTCGGGACAGGGTACTTTGGAACTGTTTTTT. This codes for CASSPSGQGTLELFF.

This clone is a singleton in its sample. V and J are TRBV7-2 and TRBJ1-6; 9 bases fit TRBD1. Germline V gene sequence: CDR1 SGHTA, CDR2 FQGNSA. The CDR3 is 15 residues long. Trimming removed 5 bases from V and 7 bases from J; junction bases left unmatched: 6. CDR3 amino acids: CASSQTGTGNSPLHF. CDR3 nucleotides: TGTGCCAGCAGCCAAACCGGGACAGGGAATTCACCCCTCCACTTT.

This clone came up once. The chain recombines TRBV4-1 with TRBJ1-1; D gene unclear. Germline V CDR1 and CDR2: MGHRA, YSYEKL. Trimming took off 4 bases at V and 1 base at J, with 10 bases between the two ends. This CDR3 has 14 amino acids. CDR3 region: CASSRSQRNTEAFF. In nucleotides, the CDR3 is TGCGCCAGCAGCCGGAGCCAAAGGAACACTGAAGCTTTCTTT.

This clone was seen a single time. The junction shows a germline mismatch at one end, possibly a read error. The chain couples TRBV6-5 to TRBJ1-2; tentatively, D is TRBD1 (5 bases). The CDR3 is made up of 15 amino acids. Germline CDR1 and CDR2: MNHEY and SVGAGI. CDR3 amino acids: CASSYSIGPPRDLHF. The CDR3 DNA follows: TGTGCCAGCAGTTACTCGATCGGGCCCCCCCGGGACTTGCACTTC.

This clone was picked up a small number of times. The chain links TRBV29-1 to TRBJ1-1; the match to TRBD1 covers 9 bases. The CDR3 extends over 15 amino acids. The germline V gene has CDR1 SQVTM and CDR2 ANQGSEA. The V and J ends lost 6 bases and 3 bases, in that order; junction bases with no gene match: 11. The CDR3 here is CSVEDLDRGYTEAFF. The CDR3 DNA follows: TGCAGCGTGGAGGACCTTGACAGGGGGTACACTGAAGCTTTCTTT.

The chain combines TRBV7-9 with TRBJ1-2; the match to TRBD1 covers 7 bases. With 5 bases clipped from V and 5 bases from J, the junction kept 5 bases outside the gene matches. CDR1 is SEHNR, CDR2 FQNEAQ, per germline (reference sequence). The CDR3 totals 13 residues. DNA of the CDR3: TGTGCCAGCAGCCGGGGACAGCGGTATGGCTACACCTTC. Translated, it gives CASSRGQRYGYTF.

The rearrangement links TRBV10-3 to TRBJ1-1, with 7 bases lining up with TRBD1. The CDR3 runs to 14 residues. Germline V gene sequence: CDR1 ENHRY, CDR2 SYGVKD. Unmatched junction bases numbered 6, after V lost 2 bases and J lost 6 bases. Written as DNA, the CDR3 is TGTGCCATCAGTGAGCCAGGGACAGCAGCTGAAGCTTTCTTT. Protein: CAISEPGTAAEAFF.

The V gene is TRBV11-2, the J gene TRBJ2-1, with 9 nucleotides matching TRBD2. Trimming cost V 5 bases and J 5 bases; bases outside gene matches: 7. CDR1 is SGHAT and CDR2 is FQNNGV in the germline V gene. CDR3 length: 15 amino acids. CDR3: CASSNSGGGNNEQFF. In DNA form, the CDR3 reads TGTGCCAGCAGCAATAGCGGGGGAGGTAACAATGAGCAGTTCTTC.

The chain is built from TRBV5-4 and TRBJ2-2; D is undetermined. Germline CDR1 is SGHNT and CDR2 is YYREEE (reference sequence). The CDR3 runs 17 residues. Trimming removed 1 base at V and 1 base at J, with 14 bases between. The CDR3 DNA reads as TGTGCCAGCAGCTTGTTCCCGGAGAGCAGGAACACCGGGGAGCTGTTTTTT. Its translation: CASSLFPESRNTGELFF. Using reference TRBV5-4 and TRBJ2-2 for the parts outside the CDR3, the full variable domain is ETGVTQSPTHLIKTRGQQVTLRCSSQSGHNTVSWYQQALGQGPQFIFQYYREEENGRGNFPPRFSGLQFPNYSSELNVNALELDDSALYLCASSLFPESRNTGELFFGEGSRLTVL.

J is TRBJ2-1 and V is TRBV7-8; 8 positions agree with TRBD1. The CDR3 runs 13 residues. With V trimmed by 8 bases and J by 6 bases, 6 bases remained unmatched. Germline V lookup: CDR1 SGHVS, CDR2 FQNEAQ. The CDR3 here is CASDRGWGNEQFF. CDR3 DNA: TGTGCCAGCGACAGGGGATGGGGCAATGAGCAGTTCTTC.

The chain recombines TRBV9 with TRBJ2-1; tentatively, D is TRBD2 (6 bases). Trimming removed 4 bases from V and 8 bases from J, with 7 bases in between. Looked up from germline, CDR1 is SGDLS and CDR2 is YYNGEE. The CDR3 has 11 amino acids. CDR3 residues: CASSWGDEQFF. As DNA, the CDR3 is TGTGCCAGCAGCTGGGGGGATGAGCAGTTCTTC.

The chain is built from TRBV28 and TRBJ2-2, with TRBD1 identical over 10 bases. Germline CDR1 is MDHEN and CDR2 is SYDVKM. The CDR3 runs to 16 residues. The ends lost 6 bases at V and 7 bases at J; junction bases unmatched: 11. CDR3 bases: TGTGCCAGCAGCTCTTTCCGGGACAGGGGAGGCGGGGAGCTGTTTTTT. Translating gives CASSSFRDRGGGELFF.

The V and J genes are TRBV7-6 and TRBJ1-2; TRBD1 matches 9 bases. Germline loops: CDR1 SGHVS, CDR2 FNYEAQ. The CDR3 is made up of 15 amino acids. V shed 0 bases and J 8 bases; nucleotides not matched to a gene: 7. CDR3 residues: CASSLASTGGSGYTF. CDR3 in DNA: TGTGCCAGCAGCTTAGCGTCCACAGGGGGCAGCGGCTACACCTTC. The variable domain in full, completed from reference TRBV7-6 and TRBJ1-2, reads GAGVSQSPRYKVTKRGQDVALRCDPISGHVSLYWYRQALGQGPEFLTYFNYEAQQDKSGLPNDRFSAERPEGSISTLTIQRTEQRDSAMYRCASSLASTGGSGYTFGSGTRLTVV.

The genes are TRBV28 and TRBJ2-1, with 8 bases lining up with TRBD1. V was pared by 0 bases and J by 6 bases, with 10 bases of the junction left unmatched. Per germline, CDR1 MDHEN and CDR2 SYDVKM. The CDR3 is 17 amino acids. The CDR3 DNA is TGTGCCAGCAGTTTATGGTGGACAGGGAGGAAGGGCAATGAGCAGTTCTTC. This translates into CASSLWWTGRKGNEQFF.

This clone was observed once. The V gene is TRBV27, the J gene TRBJ2-7, with D perhaps TRBD2 (5 bases). Trimming took 6 bases from V and 2 from J, leaving 14 bases between them. The CDR3 totals 14 residues. Germline CDR1 MNHEY, CDR2 SMNVEV (reference sequence). This CDR3 reads CASRLTEAAYEQYF. Here the CDR3 DNA reads TGTGCCAGCAGGTTGACGGAGGCGGCCTACGAGCAGTACTTC.

V is TRBV6-6 and J is TRBJ1-4, with TRBD1 matching over 7 bases. In germline, CDR1 is MNHNY, CDR2 SVGAGI (reference sequence). CDR3 length: 14 residues. The V gene end was trimmed by 6 bases and the J gene end by 8 bases; junction bases not matched to a gene: 9. The DNA of the CDR3 is TGTGCCAGCAGGACAGGGATGTTGTGGGAAAAACTGTTTTTT. It encodes CASRTGMLWEKLFF.

The chain has TRBV2 and TRBJ1-5; 9 nucleotides match TRBD1. The CDR3 contains 14 residues. V was pared by 4 bases and J by 5 bases, with 3 bases of the junction left unmatched. Germline loops: CDR1 SNHLY, CDR2 FYNNEI. Here the CDR3 reads CASSVGQGYQPQHF. CDR3 coding DNA: TGTGCCAGCAGTGTTGGACAGGGGTATCAGCCCCAGCATTTT.

The rearrangement links TRBV2 to TRBJ1-1; 8 bases match TRBD1. V was pared by 5 bases and J by 8 bases, with 7 bases of the junction left unmatched. Germline CDR1 reads SNHLY; CDR2 reads FYNNEI. The CDR3 loop spans 13 amino acids. DNA of the CDR3: TGTGCCAGCAGTCCGGACAGGGTTAAAGAAGCTTTCTTT. Translated: CASSPDRVKEAFF.

This chain uses TRBV27 with TRBJ2-7, with a possible D match to TRBD1 (6 bases). The germline V and J ends were trimmed by 5 bases and 0 bases, with 11 bases remaining between them. The CDR3 is made up of 14 amino acids. Germline V gives CDR1 MNHEY, CDR2 SMNVEV (reference sequence). CDR3 sequence reads: CASSRPGHSYEQYF. DNA of the CDR3: TGTGCCAGCAGTCGTCCGGGACACTCCTACGAGCAGTACTTC.

The gene calls are TRBV7-9 and TRBJ2-5; no firm D call. Trimming left V 5 bases short and J 4 bases short, with 8 bases between. The CDR3 is made up of 12 amino acids. The germline V gene has CDR1 SEHNR and CDR2 FQNEAQ (reference sequence). For the CDR3, the DNA is TGTGCCAGCAGCACCCAGTTAGAGACCCAGTACTTC. Translating it yields CASSTQLETQYF.

The chain employs TRBV7-2 and TRBJ2-1, with D maybe TRBD1 (6 bases). The CDR3 extends over 12 amino acids. V was clipped by 2 bases and J by 8 bases, with 7 bases between them. CDR1 SGHTA and CDR2 FQGNSA come from the germline V gene. For the CDR3, the DNA is TGTGCCAGCAGCTTACAGGGGTATGAGCAGTTCTTC. Protein product: CASSLQGYEQFF.

The CDR3: CASSLEGDEQYF. The CDR3 DNA reads as TGCGCCAGCAGCTTGGAGGGAGACGAGCAGTACTTC. The chain employs TRBV5-1 and TRBJ2-7, with D perhaps matching TRBD2 (5 bases). The V end lost 0 bases, the J end lost 5 bases, and 6 bases lay between the germline ends. Looked up from germline, CDR1 is SGHRS and CDR2 is YFSETQ. CDR3 size: 12 residues. The full variable domain, rest sourced from reference TRBV5-1 and TRBJ2-7, is KAGVTQTPRYLIKTRGQQVTLSCSPISGHRSVSWYQQTPGQGLQFLFEYFSETQRNKGNFPGRFSGRQFSNSRSEMNVSTLELGDSALYLCASSLEGDEQYFGPGTRLTVT.

As regards this clone: Distinct nucleotide sequences in the sample also encode this CDR3. The chain employs TRBV30 and TRBJ1-1; D not resolved. The CDR3 is 13 residues long. The V gene's germline CDR1 is GTSNPN and CDR2 SVGIG (reference sequence). Trimming pared 0 bases from V and 1 base from J, leaving 6 bases between. Here the CDR3 reads CAWSVRRNTEAFF. DNA of the CDR3: TGTGCCTGGAGTGTTAGGAGGAACACTGAAGCTTTCTTT.

The rearrangement links TRBV10-3 to TRBJ2-7; TRBD1 matches 8 bases. Germline V CDR1 and CDR2: ENHRY, SYGVKD. The CDR3 loop spans 15 amino acids. The V gene end was trimmed by 10 bases and the J gene end by 1 base; junction bases not matched to a gene: 12. The CDR3 region is CATRGQGVISYEQYF. In DNA form, the CDR3 reads TGTGCCACCCGAGGACAGGGTGTTATTTCCTACGAGCAGTACTTC.

The chain couples TRBV7-9 to TRBJ1-6; no definite D call. This CDR3 is built from 16 residues. Germline lookup yields CDR1 SEHNR and CDR2 FQNEAQ (reference sequence). Trimming took 5 bases from V and 1 from J, leaving 12 bases between them. This CDR3 is CASSLWARSYNSPLHF. CDR3 DNA sequence: TGTGCCAGCAGCCTATGGGCGCGATCCTATAATTCACCCCTCCACTTT.

The rearrangement links TRBV7-3 to TRBJ2-3; D is ambiguous. CDR1 is SGHTA, CDR2 FQGTGA, per germline. Trimming removed 4 bases from V and 4 bases from J, with 9 bases in between. The CDR3 has 13 amino acids. Written as DNA, the CDR3 is TGTGCCAGCAGCTCCAAGAGCGCAGATACGCAGTATTTT. Translated, it gives CASSSKSADTQYF.

The chain combines TRBV18 with TRBJ2-7; TRBD1 matches at 8 bases. This CDR3 spans 14 amino acids. Losses at the gene ends were 8 bases for V and 4 bases for J; bases not matched to a gene: 10. Germline loops: CDR1 KGHSH, CDR2 LQKENI. The CDR3 DNA sequence: TGTGCCAGCGGAGACCGGACAGGGACGTACGAGCAGTACTTC. Translated, it gives CASGDRTGTYEQYF.

This clone has just a few counts. The chain combines TRBV12-5 with TRBJ1-2; D gene ambiguous. Germline V CDR1 and CDR2: LGHNT, FRNRAP. This CDR3 comprises 13 residues. The V gene lost 8 bases and the J gene lost 5 bases, with 15 bases spanning the gap. Here the CDR3 DNA reads TGTGCTAGTAGGCCTCCCGGGGAATATGGCTACACCTTC. Protein: CASRPPGEYGYTF.

The J gene is TRBJ1-5, the V gene TRBV2, with 8 bases fitting TRBD1. The germline CDR1 and CDR2 sequences are SNHLY and FYNNEI. This CDR3 region has 14 residues. V lost 4 bases and J lost 1; bases outside the gene matches: 0. Here the CDR3 DNA reads TGTGCCAGCAGTGGACAGGGGAGCAATCAGCCCCAGCATTTT. Its protein is CASSGQGSNQPQHF.